This T cell receptor beta chain was retrieved from a study of cytomegalovirus exposure and HLA in healthy donors. On this clone: Its antigen is as yet unknown.

Study outcomes and limitations: Researchers reported from a later analysis that most CMV-associated TCR beta chains appeared HLA-restricted.

It was with 60 Vbeta and 13 Jbeta primers that the PCR ran. The data were produced by immunoSEQ multiplex PCR, yet TCRdb's version contains in-frame clones alone and is incomplete. Of about 150,000 clones listed, less than 85% were seen once; the top ten hold more than 1.5%. The CDR3 is 14 amino acids. V shed 2 bases and J shed 5 bases, with 14 bases lying between them. Germline V gene lookup returns CDR1 SGHRS and CDR2 YFSETQ. This TCR derives from a middle-aged man in good health and CMV-seronegative. The chain joins TRBV5-1 to TRBJ2-7; possibly TRBD2 for D (6 bases). Material for sequencing was PBMCs. CDR3 residues: CASSLDARGNEQYF. The CDR3 DNA follows: TGCGCCAGCAGCTTAGATGCCCGGGGGAACGAGCAGTACTTC.